These 16 T cell receptor beta chains came from one sample sequenced in a study of early T cells in non-severe SARS-CoV-2 infection (dated by TCRdb to about 2021). Libraries were constructed by 5' RACE. Sequencing was carried out with a NextSeq 500. In-frame beta chains were kept once TCRdb had trimmed the public reads at Q25 with fastp and called clones with MiXCR. Rows are combined by CDR3 protein, so each entry shows the most common genes and DNA. Counted in this sample were tens of thousands of distinct CDR3 sequences; about 6% of them appeared once. In total, the top ten clones hold about 8.3% of the sample. The source material was whole blood, sampled at baseline. Source of these receptors: an adult who was a healthcare worker with PCR-confirmed SARS-CoV-2 infection or an uninfected control (not recorded which).

This clonotype was detected ten times or more. The chain carries TRBV30 and TRBJ2-7, with a tentative D call TRBD1 (6 bases). Germline V gene data show CDR1 as GTSNPN and CDR2 as SVGIG (reference sequence). This CDR3 region has 14 residues. Deletions cut 1 base from V and 0 bases from J, with 10 bases between. The CDR3 DNA follows: TGTGCCTGGAGTGAAGGGGGAAGCTCCTACGAGCAGTACTTC. As protein: CAWSEGGSSYEQYF.

This clonotype has a handful of counts. J is TRBJ2-5 and V is TRBV5-1; 13 bases match TRBD2. The junction had 8 bases not matched to a gene; V was cut back by 4 bases and J by 5 bases. Germline values: CDR1 SGHRS, CDR2 YFSETQ. This CDR3 is 16 amino acids long. Here the CDR3 reads CASSDRLAGGGETQYF. CDR3 in DNA: TGCGCCAGCAGCGACCGACTAGCGGGGGGCGGTGAGACCCAGTACTTC.

In its sample, this clonotype was seen many times. The chain uses TRBV5-4 and TRBJ1-1, with D hard to call. CDR1 and CDR2 (germline): SGHNT, YYREEE (reference sequence). This CDR3 spans 13 amino acids. Between the trimmed V and J ends, which lost 4 bases and 2 bases, there was a span of 9 bases. This CDR3 reads CASSTNRNTEAFF. In nucleotides, the CDR3 is TGTGCCAGCAGCACTAACAGAAACACTGAAGCTTTCTTT.

The table lists this clonotype with many counts. This chain joins TRBV6-2 or TRBV6-3 and TRBJ2-3; TRBD2 might be the D (5 bases). CDR1 and CDR2 (germline): MNHEY, SVGEGT. Trimming left V 6 bases short and J 1 base short, with 14 bases between. The CDR3 spans 15 residues. CDR3 nucleotide sequence: TGTGCCAGCAGCCCCGAGCGAGCGGGCACAGATACGCAGTATTTT. Its translation: CASSPERAGTDTQYF.

This clonotype was seen ten or more times. This chain joins TRBV6-1 and TRBJ1-2; 7 nucleotides agree with TRBD1. V dropped 6 bases and J dropped 2; count of bases not matched to a gene: 24. Germline assignment: CDR1 MNHNS and CDR2 SASEGT. The CDR3 sequence is 20 residues long. In DNA form, the CDR3 reads TGTGCCAGCAGGACCAACAGGGGCGCCCAACTACGTCTCCCCAACTATGGCTACACCTTC. Encoded protein: CASRTNRGAQLRLPNYGYTF.

The V and J genes are TRBV7-3 and TRBJ2-1; possible D gene TRBD2, 6 bases. V was shortened by 7 bases and J by 1 base, with 17 bases between the two germline ends. Germline loops: CDR1 SGHTA, CDR2 FQGTGA. The CDR3 loop spans 16 amino acids. The CDR3 spells CASTVSSGVSYNEQFF. In DNA, the CDR3 is TGTGCCAGCACCGTGTCGTCGGGAGTTTCCTACAATGAGCAGTTCTTC.

The rearrangement links TRBV21-1 to TRBJ1-1; the table gives TRBD1 as D, unverified against the DNA. TRBV21-1 is tagged as a pseudogene. This CDR3 region has 14 residues. As DNA, the CDR3 is TGTGCCAGCAGCATGGGACAGGGGGACACTGAAGCTTTCTTT. This sequence encodes CASSMGQGDTEAFF.

This clonotype showed up many times. This chain uses TRBV12-3 or TRBV12-4 with TRBJ2-5; D remains ambiguous. V was pared by 5 bases and J by 2 bases, with 6 bases between. The CDR3 length is 12 residues. CDR3 DNA: TGTGCCAGCAGTCCACAGCAAGAGACCCAGTACTTC. Its translation is CASSPQQETQYF.

This clonotype has just a few counts. The chain carries TRBV20-1 and TRBJ2-7, with TRBD2 matching over 10 bases. The J segment lost 3 bases and the V segment lost 0 bases, leaving 8 bases of the junction unmatched. The CDR3 sequence is 16 residues long. Germline V gene lookup returns CDR1 DFQATT and CDR2 SNEGSKA (reference sequence). The CDR3: CSARELSGGSFYEQYF. The CDR3 region has the DNA TGCAGTGCTAGAGAGCTTAGCGGGGGGTCTTTCTACGAGCAGTACTTC.

The chain carries TRBV28 and TRBJ1-2; 9 bases align to TRBD1. Per the germline V gene, CDR1 is MDHEN and CDR2 is SYDVKM. Trimming removed 5 bases from V and 5 bases from J; junction bases left unmatched: 6. The CDR3 is made up of 14 amino acids. The CDR3 bases are TGTGCCAGCAGTCCAACAGGGGGCTGGTATGGCTACACCTTC. Residues: CASSPTGGWYGYTF.

This clonotype was counted at least ten times. The rearrangement links TRBV7-2 to TRBJ2-1; D not certain. Germline V CDR1 and CDR2: SGHTA, FQGNSA. The CDR3 runs to 14 residues. Trimming pared 5 bases from V and 0 bases from J, leaving 8 bases between. CDR3: CASSRLSSYNEQFF. For the CDR3, the DNA is TGTGCCAGCAGCAGACTGAGCTCCTACAATGAGCAGTTCTTC.

This clonotype was observed at least ten times. The J gene is TRBJ2-3, the V gene TRBV5-1; 13 nucleotides line up with TRBD2. Trimming at V came to 2 bases and at J to 4 bases, leaving 1 base not matched to a gene. The germline gives CDR1 SGHRS, CDR2 YFSETQ. The CDR3 extends over 15 amino acids. The CDR3 nucleotides are TGCGCCAGCAGCTTACTAGCGGGGGGGCCAGATACGCAGTATTTT. Amino acid sequence: CASSLLAGGPDTQYF.

The table lists this clonotype with many counts. The chain joins TRBV28 to TRBJ2-1; D not certain. The germline CDR1 and CDR2 sequences are MDHEN and SYDVKM. Between the trimmed V and J ends, which lost 5 bases and 0 bases, there was a span of 11 bases. The CDR3 runs to 15 residues. CDR3: CASSPLGGSYNEQFF. CDR3 nucleotide sequence: TGTGCCAGCAGTCCACTCGGTGGCTCCTACAATGAGCAGTTCTTC.

This clonotype turned up a few times. This chain links TRBV30 with TRBJ2-1, with D possibly TRBD1 on 6 matching bases. V was shortened by 0 bases and J by 9 bases, with 12 bases between the two germline ends. The CDR3 runs 13 residues. In germline, CDR1 is GTSNPN, CDR2 SVGIG (reference sequence). CDR3 loop: CAWSVLRGGEQFF. The DNA for the CDR3 is TGTGCCTGGAGTGTACTCAGGGGTGGTGAGCAGTTCTTC.

This clonotype has a handful of counts. This chain connects TRBV18 to TRBJ1-1; D remains unclear. The CDR3 runs 14 residues. V gave up 3 bases and J gave up 0 bases, with 8 bases separating them. Germline loops: CDR1 KGHSH, CDR2 LQKENI. The CDR3: CASSPRGLNTEAFF. The DNA of the CDR3 is TGTGCCAGCTCACCCCGGGGTTTGAACACTGAAGCTTTCTTT.

This clonotype was seen ten or more times. The DNA of the CDR3 is TGTGCCAGCAGTATACGGACTAACTACAATGAGCAGTTCTTC. Amino acids: CASSIRTNYNEQFF. The gene calls are TRBV12-3 or TRBV12-4 and TRBJ2-1, with a tentative D call TRBD2 (6 bases). Deletions cut 5 bases from V and 3 bases from J, with 11 bases between. The CDR3 runs 14 residues.